This record looks at one T cell receptor (beta chain) sequence and its context. Its antigen is as yet unknown. The CDR3 sequence is 17 residues long. Between the trimmed V and J ends, which lost 3 bases and 0 bases, there was a span of 15 bases. The germline CDR1 and CDR2 sequences are MDHEN and SYDVKM. The data were obtained in a study of identical twins. Study conclusions and caveats: Among monozygotic twins, out-of-frame TCR alpha sharing exceeded what models predicted.

Carrying unique molecular identifiers, the cDNA also gained a universal primer site through template switching. TCRdb reprocessed the 5' RACE reads with MiXCR, giving one entry per CDR3 protein. The table lists 250,000 or so distinct CDR3 sequences, approximately 7.8% of them singletons. These same data were also listed under a study on yellow fever vaccine responses in identical twins.

The sample taken for sequencing was CD8+ T cells sorted from blood. The TCR sequence derives from a woman younger than 35 in good health. The chain recombines TRBV28 with TRBJ2-4; tentative D call: TRBD2 (5 bases). The CDR3 here is CASSFPAEVLAKNIQYF. The CDR3 bases are TGTGCCAGCAGTTTCCCCGCGGAGGTTCTAGCCAAAAACATTCAGTACTTC. Full variable domain (rest looked up from reference TRBV28 and TRBJ2-4): DVKVTQSSRYLVKRTGEKVFLECVQDMDHENMFWYRQDPGLGLRLIYFSYDVKMKEKGDIPEGYSVSREKKERFSLILESASTNQTSMYLCASSFPAEVLAKNIQYFGAGTRLSVL.